A single sample is the source of the 3 T cell receptor beta chains below, sequenced in a study of control samples from healthy donors and cancer patients. The method was immunoSEQ multiplex PCR; TCRdb's version includes in-frame clones alone and lacks a portion of them. Among more than 150,000 clones, 85% to 95% were seen once, and the ten largest hold 2% to 2.5%. The sequenced sample was blood. The source of these receptors is a man aged 50 or older in good health.

This rearrangement joins TRBV4-2 to TRBJ2-7, with D perhaps matching TRBD1 (6 bases). The germline V and J ends were trimmed by 1 base and 2 bases, with 15 bases remaining between them. The CDR3 is 16 residues long. CDR1 and CDR2 from the germline V gene are LGHNA and YNFKEQ. The CDR3 DNA sequence: TGTGCCAGCAGCCAAGGTCTGGTCAGGGGACCCTACGAGCAGTACTTC. Translating gives CASSQGLVRGPYEQYF.

This clone was detected once. The chain carries TRBV7-9 and TRBJ1-2; D remains unclear. The CDR3 is 15 residues long. The germline gives CDR1 SEHNR, CDR2 FQNEAQ (reference sequence). Trimming stripped 1 base from V and 2 bases from J, with 11 bases between. The CDR3 is CASSLGAGKNYGYTF. The DNA for the CDR3 is TGTGCCAGCAGCTTAGGGGCCGGAAAAAACTATGGCTACACCTTC.

The chain carries TRBV28 and TRBJ1-2; D gene uncertain. The CDR3 sequence is 12 residues long. In germline, CDR1 is MDHEN, CDR2 SYDVKM. V dropped 5 bases and J dropped 4 bases, with 8 bases sitting between them. CDR3 loop: CASSIGVYGYTF. Written as DNA, the CDR3 is TGTGCCAGCAGTATCGGGGTCTATGGCTACACCTTC.